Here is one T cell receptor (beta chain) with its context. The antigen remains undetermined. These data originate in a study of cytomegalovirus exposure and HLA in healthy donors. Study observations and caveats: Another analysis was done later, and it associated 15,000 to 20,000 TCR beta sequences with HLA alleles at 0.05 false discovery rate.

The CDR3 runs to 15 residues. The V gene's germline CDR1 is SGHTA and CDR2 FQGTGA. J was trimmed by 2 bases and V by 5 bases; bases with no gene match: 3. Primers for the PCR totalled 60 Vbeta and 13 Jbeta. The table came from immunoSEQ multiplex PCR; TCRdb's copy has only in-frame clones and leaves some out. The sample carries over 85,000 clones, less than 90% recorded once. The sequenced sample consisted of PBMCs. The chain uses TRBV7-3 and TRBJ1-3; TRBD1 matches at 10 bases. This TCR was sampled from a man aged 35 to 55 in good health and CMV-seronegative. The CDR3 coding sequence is TGTGCCAGCAGCATGACAGGGGGCCCTGGAAACACCATATATTTT. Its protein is CASSMTGGPGNTIYF.